These T cell receptor beta chains were read from a single sample in a study of post-analysis software for immune sequencing data. A single record per CDR3 protein comes from TCRdb applying MiXCR to the PCR reads. The data contain under 900,000 distinct CDR3 sequences, about 57% of them singletons. Sequences were obtained from blood. All receptors derive from a girl aged 10-17 years with multiple sclerosis. Each CDR3 is given with its conserved first and last residue. D genes are given only for firm matches.

>NA|TRBJ1-1|TRBV5-1
CASSLGGTTELNTEAFF
>NA|TRBJ2-3|TRBV7-6
CASSLLIKGPGVTDTQYF
>NA|TRBJ2-3|TRBV12-3/TRBV12-4
CASSLSRGRRTDTQYF
>TRBD2|TRBJ2-7|TRBV20-1
CSARDGEGTGRYEQYF
>NA|TRBJ1-2|TRBV2
CASKGEKANYGYTF
>TRBD2|TRBJ2-7|TRBV29-1
CSVAQGLAAGEQYF
>TRBD1|TRBJ2-7|TRBV12-3/TRBV12-4
CASRPRTGGYEQYF
>NA|TRBJ2-7|TRBV7-2
CASSLGSGRGLSYEQYF
>NA|TRBJ2-7|TRBV7-3
CASSLRAGRTYEQYF
>TRBD1|TRBJ2-5|TRBV11-1
CASSLTDRASSGTQYF
>NA|TRBJ2-3|TRBV6-5
CASSPNGRPTDTQYF
>TRBD1|TRBJ2-7|TRBV10-2
CASSGPGQVIFSYEQYF
>NA|NA|TRBV6-5
CASSRGWTYEQYF
>NA|NA|TRBV5-1
CASSLGLLEGTQYF
>NA|TRBJ1-1|TRBV5-5
CASSLAPYMNTEAFF
>TRBD1|TRBJ2-5|TRBV29-1
CSVGPNRGRGETQYF
>NA|TRBJ1-1|TRBV7-2
CASSLVPGVGTEAFF
>NA|TRBJ1-2|TRBV20-1
CSATGTTYGYTF
>TRBD2|TRBJ2-1|TRBV10-3
CAISGTSVSYNEQFF
>NA|TRBJ2-3|TRBV7-2
CASSLLGLPNTDTQYF
>TRBD1|TRBJ2-1|TRBV20-1
CSAGRDRGPYNEQFF
>NA|TRBJ1-1|TRBV7-9
CASSLGVGQGTEAFF
>NA|TRBJ1-2|TRBV5-1
CASSLGSGGNPYGYTF
>NA|TRBJ1-2|TRBV18
CASSPQVMDGYTF
>TRBD2|TRBJ2-1|TRBV10-3
CAISGSLTSGGPNEQFF
>TRBD2|TRBJ2-7|TRBV29-1
CSVSGTSGTIYEQYF
>TRBD2|TRBJ2-3|TRBV11-1
CASSPVGLASSTDTQYF
>NA|TRBJ2-1|TRBV5-1
CASRKVGSNEQFF
>NA|TRBJ2-7|TRBV10-3
CAISESVLGHYEQYF
>TRBD1|TRBJ1-2|TRBV5-1
CASSLMYGQEVWGYTF
>NA|TRBJ2-1|TRBV18
CASSPQTGVDEQFF
>TRBD2|TRBJ2-1|TRBV5-1
CASSREAGAGANEQFF
>TRBD2|TRBJ2-7|TRBV7-3
CASSPVRGGLAGGSSYEQYF
>NA|TRBJ1-2|TRBV29-1
CSVEHNYGCTF
>TRBD1|NA|TRBV12-3/TRBV12-4
CASNPGQGSYEQYF
>NA|TRBJ1-5|TRBV7-9
CASSTQGSNQPQHF
>NA|TRBJ2-1|TRBV29-1
CSVGPRLRPNEQFF
>NA|TRBJ2-7|TRBV20-1
CSARGRLDYEQYF
>NA|TRBJ1-2|TRBV5-1
CASSLNPWGGPYGYTF
>NA|TRBJ2-5|TRBV27
CASRMTGWGEQYF
>TRBD2|TRBJ2-4|TRBV20-1
CSASRGGSGSVIVAKNIQYF
>NA|TRBJ1-2|TRBV20-1
CSARGDQVLAYGYTF
>TRBD2|TRBJ2-6|TRBV6-5
CASSSGEPGANVLTF
>TRBD2|TRBJ2-1|TRBV4-2
CASSQESPASGTYNEQFF
>NA|TRBJ1-2|TRBV29-1
CSAGVGGYGYTF
>NA|TRBJ2-5|TRBV29-1
CSVEEQQETQYF
>NA|TRBJ2-1|TRBV6-6
CASSFSRWRKGSNEQFF
>NA|TRBJ2-7|TRBV5-1
CASSQIGTLTWDEQYF
>NA|TRBJ2-5|TRBV25-1
CASSELESYQETQYF
>TRBD2|TRBJ2-1|TRBV2
CASRGTSGGAKTYNEQFF
>NA|TRBJ2-1|TRBV3-1
CASSLTPLYNEQFF